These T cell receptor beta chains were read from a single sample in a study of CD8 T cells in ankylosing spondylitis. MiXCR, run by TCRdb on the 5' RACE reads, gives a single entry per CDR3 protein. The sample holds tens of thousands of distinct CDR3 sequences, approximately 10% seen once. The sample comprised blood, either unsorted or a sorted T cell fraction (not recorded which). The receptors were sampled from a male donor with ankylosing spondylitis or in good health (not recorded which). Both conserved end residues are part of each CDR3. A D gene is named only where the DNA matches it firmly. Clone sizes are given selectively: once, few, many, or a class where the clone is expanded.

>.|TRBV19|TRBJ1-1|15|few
TGTGCCAGTAGTGCCCCGGGCACTATGAACACTGAAGCTTTCTTT
CASSAPGTMNTEAFF
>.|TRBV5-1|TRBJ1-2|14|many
TGCGCCAGCAGCTTTAGTAGCTGGGGCTATGGCTACACCTTC
CASSFSSWGYGYTF
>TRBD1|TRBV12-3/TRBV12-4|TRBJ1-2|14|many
TGTGCCAGCGTAGGACAGGGGGTTCGGTATGGCTACACCTTC
CASVGQGVRYGYTF
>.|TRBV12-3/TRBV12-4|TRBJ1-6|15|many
TGTGCCAGCAGTCGTTCCGGGGGCTATAATTCACCCCTCCACTTT
CASSRSGGYNSPLHF
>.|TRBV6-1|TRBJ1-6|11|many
TGTGCCAGCAACGAGCGGACACCCCTCCACTTT
CASNERTPLHF
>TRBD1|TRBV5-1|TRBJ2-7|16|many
TGCGCCAGCAGCTTGGCAGGGGGTGCACCCACCTACGAGCAGTACTTC
CASSLAGGAPTYEQYF
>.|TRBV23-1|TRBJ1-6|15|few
TGCGCCAGCAGTCAATATCGCACCATAGGTTCACCCCTCCACTTT
CASSQYRTIGSPLHF
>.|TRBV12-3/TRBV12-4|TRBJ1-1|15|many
TGTGCCAGCAGTTTTATCAGGGTGGGGAACACTGAAGCTTTCTTT
CASSFIRVGNTEAFF
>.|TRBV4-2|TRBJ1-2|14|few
TGTGCCAGCAGGAAAGGGGACAATAACTATGGCTACACCTTC
CASRKGDNNYGYTF
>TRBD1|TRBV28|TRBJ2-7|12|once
TGTGCCAGCACTGACAGGGGAAACGAGCAGTACTTC
CASTDRGNEQYF
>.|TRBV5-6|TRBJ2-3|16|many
TGTGCCAGCACCCGGGGGGCCCGCAGGGGCACAGATACGCAGTATTTT
CASTRGARRGTDTQYF
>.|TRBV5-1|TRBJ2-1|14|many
TGCGCCAGCAGAGCGTCCGGGAATTACAATGAGCAGTTCTTC
CASRASGNYNEQFF
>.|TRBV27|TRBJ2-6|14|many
TGTGCCAGCAGTTTGGACTCTGGGGCCAACGTCCTGACTTTC
CASSLDSGANVLTF
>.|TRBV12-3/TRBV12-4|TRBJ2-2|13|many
TGTGCCAGCAGCCGGACAGTTACCGGGGAGCTGTTTTTT
CASSRTVTGELFF
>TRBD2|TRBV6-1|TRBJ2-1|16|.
TGTGCCAGCAGTGAAAGGGGACTAGCCTTAGTCGATGAGCAGTTCTTC
CASSERGLALVDEQFF
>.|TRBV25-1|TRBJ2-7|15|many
TGTGCCAGCAGTGACCTCGGACAGACCACCTACGAGCAGTACTTC
CASSDLGQTTYEQYF
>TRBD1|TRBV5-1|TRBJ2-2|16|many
TGCGCCAGCAGCTTGACGGGACAGGTGAACACCGGGGAGCTGTTTTTT
CASSLTGQVNTGELFF
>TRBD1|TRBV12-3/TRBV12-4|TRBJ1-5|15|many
TGTGCCAGCAGCCGAAGAACAGGGGTCAATCAGCCCCAGCATTTT
CASSRRTGVNQPQHF
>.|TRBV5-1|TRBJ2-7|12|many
TGCGCCAGCAGCTTAGACAGCCGCGAGCAGTACTTC
CASSLDSREQYF
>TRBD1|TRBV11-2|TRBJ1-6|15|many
TGTGCCAGCAGCTTACGCGGACAGGGGGTTTCACCCCTCCACTTT
CASSLRGQGVSPLHF